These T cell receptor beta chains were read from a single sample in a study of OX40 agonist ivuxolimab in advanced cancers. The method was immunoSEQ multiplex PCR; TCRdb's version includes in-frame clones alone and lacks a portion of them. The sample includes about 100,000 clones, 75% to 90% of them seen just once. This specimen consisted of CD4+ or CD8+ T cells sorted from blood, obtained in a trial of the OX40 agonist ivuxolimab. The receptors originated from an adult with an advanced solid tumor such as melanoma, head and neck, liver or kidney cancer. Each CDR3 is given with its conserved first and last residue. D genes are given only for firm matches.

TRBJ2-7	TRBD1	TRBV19	CASRPGQGAYEQYF
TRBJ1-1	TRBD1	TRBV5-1	CASSLRQGNTEAFF
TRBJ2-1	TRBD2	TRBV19	CASSNPSGRAAEQFF
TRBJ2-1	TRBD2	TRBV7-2	CASRPSGTLYNEQFF
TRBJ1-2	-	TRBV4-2	CASSQVGGHYGYTF
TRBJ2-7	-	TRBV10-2	CASRVGQGSSYEQYF
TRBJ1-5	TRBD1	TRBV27	CASKDRGPTHQPQHF
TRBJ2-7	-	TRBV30	CASTRGGYEQYF
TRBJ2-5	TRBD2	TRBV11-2	CASSPTSDQETQYF
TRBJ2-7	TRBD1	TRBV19	CASSSERQGSYEQYF
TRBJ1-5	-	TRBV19	CASSMGSQPQHF
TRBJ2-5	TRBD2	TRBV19	CASSLAGVETQYF
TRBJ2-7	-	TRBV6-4	CASSAALSPAYEQYF
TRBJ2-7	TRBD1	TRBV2	CASSNPGQSYEQYF
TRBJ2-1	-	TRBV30	CAWSMVAANNEQFF
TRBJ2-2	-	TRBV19	CASSSSGTLITGELFF
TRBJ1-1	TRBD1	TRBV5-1	CASSLPPQGAHTEAFF
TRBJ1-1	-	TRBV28	CASSPQVNTEAFF
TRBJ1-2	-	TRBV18	CASSRGNYGYTF
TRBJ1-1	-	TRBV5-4	CASSLVGATEAFF
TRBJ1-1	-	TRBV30	CAWSGQHGEAFF
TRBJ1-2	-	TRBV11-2	CASSSLWRGGYGYTF
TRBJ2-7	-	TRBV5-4	CASSITGVGSEQYF
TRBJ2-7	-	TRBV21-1	CASSKRGHSSYEQYF
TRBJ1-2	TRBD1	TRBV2	CASSEAAPGQGSYTF
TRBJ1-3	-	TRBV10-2	CASSESRNRVPNTIYF
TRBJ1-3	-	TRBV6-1	CASSASRPPRSGNTIYF
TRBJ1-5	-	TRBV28	CASSSMGGGHF